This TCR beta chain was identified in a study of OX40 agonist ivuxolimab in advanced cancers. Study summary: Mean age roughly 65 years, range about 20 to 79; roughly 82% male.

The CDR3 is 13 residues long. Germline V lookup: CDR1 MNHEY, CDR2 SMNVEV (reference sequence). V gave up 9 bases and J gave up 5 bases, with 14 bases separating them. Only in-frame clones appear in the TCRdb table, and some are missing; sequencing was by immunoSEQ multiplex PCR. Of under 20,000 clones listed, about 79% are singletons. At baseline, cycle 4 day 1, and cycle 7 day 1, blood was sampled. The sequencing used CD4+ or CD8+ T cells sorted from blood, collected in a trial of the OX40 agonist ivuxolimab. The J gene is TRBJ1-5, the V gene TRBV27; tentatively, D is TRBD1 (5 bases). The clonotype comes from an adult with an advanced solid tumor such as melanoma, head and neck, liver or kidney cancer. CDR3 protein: CASSKGSDQPQHF. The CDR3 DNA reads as TGTGCCAGTTCCAAGGGGTCCGATCAGCCCCAGCATTTT.